The sample holds many counts of the clone carrying this T cell receptor beta chain. The data belong to a study of human T cells and chemical hapten exposure. Time point described: pre-sensitization, week 0. The treatment is: therapeutic diphenylcyclopropenone sensitization with weekly scalp DPC. The drawing of blood occurred before each patch test was applied. Donors were 18 to 70-year-old alopecia patients suitable for DPC. V lost 3 bases and J 4 bases, leaving 17 bases between the germline ends. The germline V gene encodes CDR1 SGDLS and CDR2 YYNGEE. The CDR3 spans 15 residues. TCRdb processed the RACE reads anew with MiXCR; each CDR3 protein has one entry. The sample carries under 90,000 distinct CDR3 sequences, roughly 9.1% recorded once.

Specimen: whole blood, collected in connection with sensitization to the hapten diphenylcyclopropenone (DPC). The rearrangement links TRBV9 to TRBJ2-7; weak D call: TRBD1 (5 bases). The TCR originated in a woman aged 40 to 50 with alopecia areata. Some clones in this sample may be carry-over from other donors' samples. The CDR3 loop reads CASSAESGKTYEQYF. The CDR3 DNA is TGTGCCAGCAGCGCCGAATCAGGGAAGACGTACGAGCAGTACTTC.